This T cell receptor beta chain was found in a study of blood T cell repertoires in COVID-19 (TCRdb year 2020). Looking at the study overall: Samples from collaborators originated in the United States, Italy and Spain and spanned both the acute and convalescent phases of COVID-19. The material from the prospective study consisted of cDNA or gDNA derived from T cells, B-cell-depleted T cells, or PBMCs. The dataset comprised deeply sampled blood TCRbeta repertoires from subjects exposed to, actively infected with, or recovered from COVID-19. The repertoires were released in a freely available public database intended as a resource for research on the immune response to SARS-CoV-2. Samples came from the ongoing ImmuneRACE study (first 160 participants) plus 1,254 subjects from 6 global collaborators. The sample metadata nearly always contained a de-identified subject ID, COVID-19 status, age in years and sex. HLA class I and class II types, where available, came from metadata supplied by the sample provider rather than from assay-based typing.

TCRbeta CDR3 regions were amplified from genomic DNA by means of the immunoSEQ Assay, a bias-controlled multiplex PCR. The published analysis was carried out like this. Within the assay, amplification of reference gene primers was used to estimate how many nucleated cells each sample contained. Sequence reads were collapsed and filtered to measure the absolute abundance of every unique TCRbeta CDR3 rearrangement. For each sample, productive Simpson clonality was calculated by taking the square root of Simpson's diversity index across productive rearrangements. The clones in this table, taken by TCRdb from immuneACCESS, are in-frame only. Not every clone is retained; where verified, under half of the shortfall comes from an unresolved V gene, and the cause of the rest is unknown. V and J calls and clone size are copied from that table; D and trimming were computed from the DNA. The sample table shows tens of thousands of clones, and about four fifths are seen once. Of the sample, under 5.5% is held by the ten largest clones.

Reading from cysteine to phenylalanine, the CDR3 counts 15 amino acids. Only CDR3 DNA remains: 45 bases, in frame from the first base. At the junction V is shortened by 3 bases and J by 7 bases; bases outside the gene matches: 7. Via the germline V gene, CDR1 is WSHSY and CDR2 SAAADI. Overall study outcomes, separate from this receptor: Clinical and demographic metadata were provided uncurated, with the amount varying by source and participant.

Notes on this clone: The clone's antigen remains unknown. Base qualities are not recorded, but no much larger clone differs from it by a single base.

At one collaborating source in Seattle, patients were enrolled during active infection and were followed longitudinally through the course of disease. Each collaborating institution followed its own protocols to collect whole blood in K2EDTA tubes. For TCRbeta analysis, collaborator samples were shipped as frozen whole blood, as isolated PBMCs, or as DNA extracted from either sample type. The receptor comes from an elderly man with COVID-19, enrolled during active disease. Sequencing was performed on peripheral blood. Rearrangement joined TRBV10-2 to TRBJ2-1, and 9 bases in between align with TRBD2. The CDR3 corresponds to CASSDEREVANEQFF. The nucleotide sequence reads TGCGCCAGCAGTGACGAGCGGGAGGTGGCAAATGAGCAGTTCTTC.